The 16 T cell receptor beta chains in this list originate from one sample, sequenced in a study of blood T cell repertoires in COVID-19. Some clones are missing from TCRdb's copy, which holds only in-frame ones; the method was immunoSEQ multiplex PCR. The sample holds about 520,000 clones, roughly 88% seen once. Sequenced sample: peripheral blood. Source of these receptors: a human donor in a cohort sampled during active COVID-19.

The CDR3: CASSEGGGSSYNEQFF. Here the CDR3 DNA reads TGTGCCAGTAGCGAGGGAGGGGGTAGCTCCTACAATGAGCAGTTCTTC. V is TRBV19 and J is TRBJ2-1, with D perhaps TRBD2 (7 bases). Between the trimmed V and J ends, which lost 6 bases and 0 bases, there was a span of 15 bases. The length of the CDR3 is 16 residues. The V gene's germline CDR1 is LNHDA and CDR2 SQIVND (reference sequence).

The rearrangement uses TRBV7-3 and TRBJ2-3; TRBD1 might be the D (5 bases). The V end was cut by 11 bases, the J end by 2 bases, with 14 bases between. Germline V gene lookup returns CDR1 SGHTA and CDR2 FQGTGA. CDR3 length equals 13 residues. The CDR3 sequence is CAVGQPPTDTQYF. Here the CDR3 DNA reads TGTGCCGTGGGGCAGCCTCCCACAGATACGCAGTATTTT.

The V call is TRBV28, the J call TRBJ1-2, with 11 bases matching TRBD1. Trimming cost V 5 bases and J 6 bases; bases outside gene matches: 5. The germline gives CDR1 MDHEN, CDR2 SYDVKM. The CDR3 spans 14 residues. The CDR3 protein is CASSRGGQGDGYTF. CDR3 bases: TGTGCCAGCAGTCGCGGGGGACAGGGGGATGGCTACACCTTC.

The chain is built from TRBV9 and TRBJ1-3, with 7 bases aligning to TRBD1. The J segment lost 0 bases and the V segment lost 4 bases, leaving 7 bases of the junction unmatched. This CDR3 is 16 amino acids long. Germline CDR1 SGDLS, CDR2 YYNGEE. CDR3 region: CASSQGQSFSGNTIYF. CDR3 DNA sequence: TGTGCCAGCAGCCAGGGACAGTCCTTCTCTGGAAACACCATATATTTT.

The rearrangement joins TRBV30 to TRBJ1-2; no clear D gene. The V gene's germline CDR1 is GTSNPN and CDR2 SVGIG (reference sequence). With 0 bases removed from V and 6 bases from J, the gap between germline ends came to 14 bases. The length of the CDR3 is 14 residues. In DNA, the CDR3 is TGTGCCTGGAGTGTACTAGCGGGGTCGGATGGCTACACCTTC. This codes for CAWSVLAGSDGYTF.

This clone was detected once. The V call is TRBV4-1, the J call TRBJ2-2, with 8 positions matching TRBD1. The CDR3 is 16 amino acids. CDR1 and CDR2 (germline): MGHRA, YSYEKL. Germline trimming cut 3 bases from V and 6 bases from J; bases unmatched to any gene: 9. For the CDR3, the DNA is TGCGCCAGCAGCCAGTCAGGGGGCAGAGTGCCCGGGGAGCTGTTTTTT. Translation gives CASSQSGGRVPGELFF.

The sample holds one count of this clone. V is TRBV20-1 and J is TRBJ1-6; D remains unclear. CDR1 and CDR2 (germline): DFQATT, SNEGSKA (reference sequence). This CDR3 contains 14 residues. Trimming pared 3 bases from V and 7 bases from J, leaving 13 bases between. CDR3 nucleotides: TGCAGTGCTAGTCGTGAGGTGTCGAATTCACCCCTCCACTTT. Its translation is CSASREVSNSPLHF.

This clone was observed a single time. CDR3 protein: CASSSWAPGELFF. CDR3 DNA sequence: TGTGCCAGCAGCTCGTGGGCCCCGGGGGAGCTGTTTTTT. The J gene is TRBJ2-2, the V gene TRBV11-3; no clear D gene. CDR1 is SGHNT and CDR2 is YENEEA in the germline V gene. V dropped 4 bases and J dropped 8 bases, with 11 bases sitting between them. The CDR3 length is 13 residues.

The CDR3 region is CASSLVRASLSNQPQHF. The CDR3 DNA reads TGTGCCAGCAGCTTAGTGAGGGCATCTTTAAGCAATCAGCCCCAGCATTTT. This chain joins TRBV7-8 and TRBJ1-5; no clear D. With 1 base removed from V and 1 base from J, the gap between germline ends came to 14 bases. The CDR3 runs 17 residues. Germline CDR1 and CDR2: SGHVS and FQNEAQ.

The CDR3 protein is CASSLRVGEQFF. CDR3 DNA sequence: TGTGCCAGCAGCCTCAGGGTTGGTGAGCAGTTCTTC. This chain joins TRBV12-3 or TRBV12-4 and TRBJ2-1; a weak D match, TRBD1 (5 bases). The CDR3 runs to 12 residues. V lost 6 bases, J lost 9 bases, and 12 bases lay in between.

The gene calls are TRBV11-3 and TRBJ2-1; possibly TRBD2 for D (5 bases). Per germline, CDR1 SGHNT and CDR2 YENEEA. The CDR3 runs 15 residues. V shed 5 bases and J shed 1 base, with 12 bases lying between them. In DNA, the CDR3 is TGTGCCAGCAGCCCCTCCGGGGAGTCCTACAATGAGCAGTTCTTC. The encoded protein is CASSPSGESYNEQFF. The full variable domain, in which reference TRBV11-3 and TRBJ2-1 provide the parts outside the CDR3, is EAGVVQSPRYKIIEKKQPVAFWCNPISGHNTLYWYLQNLGQGPELLIRYENEEAVDDSQLPKDRFSAERLKGVDSTLKIQPAELGDSAVYLCASSPSGESYNEQFFGPGTRLTVL.

This clone was counted a few times. The V call is TRBV5-5, the J call TRBJ1-5, with unresolved D. V lost 2 bases and J 4 bases, leaving 13 bases between the germline ends. In germline, CDR1 is SGHKS, CDR2 YYEKEE (reference sequence). The CDR3 is 15 amino acids. CDR3 amino acids: CASSFGSELNQPQHF. CDR3 nucleotide sequence: TGTGCCAGCAGCTTCGGGAGCGAACTAAATCAGCCCCAGCATTTT. Drawing the rest from reference TRBV5-5 and TRBJ1-5, the complete variable domain is DAGVTQSPTHLIKTRGQQVTLRCSPISGHKSVSWYQQVLGQGPQFIFQYYEKEERGRGNFPDRFSARQFPNYSSELNVNALLLGDSALYLCASSFGSELNQPQHFGDGTRLSIL.

Worth noting for this clone: This same CDR3 is encoded by further DNA sequences in the sample. The chain combines TRBV4-3 with TRBJ2-2; TRBD1 aligns across 10 bases. Germline-derived CDR1 and CDR2 are LGHNA and YSLEER. Trimming cost V 1 base and J 1 base; bases outside gene matches: 3. This CDR3 has 17 residues. The CDR3: CASSQATGGWNTGELFF. CDR3 nucleotide sequence: TGCGCCAGCAGCCAAGCGACAGGGGGCTGGAACACCGGGGAGCTGTTTTTT.

This clone came up once. The chain has TRBV9 and TRBJ1-1, with D possibly being TRBD1 (5 bases). The V and J ends lost 2 bases and 1 base respectively, with 9 bases between them. The CDR3 is 14 amino acids. From germline, CDR1 is SGDLS and CDR2 YYNGEE. The CDR3 region has the DNA TGTGCCAGCAGCGTGGTCAGGGAGAACACTGAAGCTTTCTTT. Residues: CASSVVRENTEAFF.

The chain has TRBV28 and TRBJ2-7; 10 bases are a match to TRBD1. The CDR3 has 14 residues. Germline lookup yields CDR1 MDHEN and CDR2 SYDVKM. V lost 6 bases, J lost 4 bases, and 6 bases stayed unmatched. As DNA, the CDR3 is TGTGCCAGCAGCCCCGGGACAGGGGTTTACGAGCAGTACTTC. Residues: CASSPGTGVYEQYF.

The chain employs TRBV11-2 and TRBJ1-3; 7 nucleotides agree with TRBD1. CDR1 is SGHAT, CDR2 FQNNGV, per germline. The J segment lost 4 bases and the V segment lost 5 bases, leaving 5 bases of the junction unmatched. This CDR3 region has 14 residues. The CDR3 spells CASSRDRVGNTIYF. CDR3 coding DNA: TGTGCCAGCAGCCGCGACAGGGTCGGAAACACCATATATTTT.